This T cell receptor beta chain originates from a study of OX40 agonist ivuxolimab in advanced cancers. On cycle 4 day 1 and cycle 7 day 1, as well as at baseline, blood was sampled. Comment on this clone: What it recognizes is unknown.

Only in-frame clones appear in the TCRdb table, and some are missing; sequencing was by immunoSEQ multiplex PCR. Among 52,000 or so clones listed, nearly 90% were seen once. Whole-study results and caveats: Among T cells, CD8+ cells averaged more expanded clones than CD4+ cells.

CDR1 SGHNT and CDR2 YENEEA come from the germline V gene. The ends were cut back, 5 bases at V and 12 bases at J, with 17 bases in the middle. CDR3 length: 13 amino acids. The chain joins TRBV11-3 to TRBJ2-1; D is perhaps TRBD1 (6 bases). This TCR was recovered from an adult with an advanced solid tumor such as melanoma, head and neck, liver or kidney cancer. The sequencing used CD4+ or CD8+ T cells sorted from blood, collected in a trial of the OX40 agonist ivuxolimab. The CDR3 DNA is TGTGCCAGCAGCATTACCAGCAGGGGTGGGCAGTTCTTC. The encoded protein is CASSITSRGGQFF.